Listed below are T cell receptor beta chains from one sample, sequenced in a study of blood T cell repertoires in COVID-19. The assay was immunoSEQ multiplex PCR, and TCRdb's table has in-frame clones only and misses some. This sample has 200,000 to 250,000 clones, with 87% found just once. Source material: PBMCs or T cells enriched from blood (not recorded which). Receptors were obtained from a woman aged 25 to 39 with acute COVID-19. Each CDR3 is given with its conserved first and last residue. The order of the fields is V gene, CDR3 length, clone size, D gene, J gene, CDR3 DNA, CDR3 protein. The D gene is left open where the match is weak. Rows give clone size only sometimes, using once, few, many, or a class for an expanded clone.

v_call: TRBV6-2/TRBV6-3; cdr3_length: 16; clone_size: once; d_call: -; j_call: TRBJ1-1; cdr3_nt: TGTGCCAGCAGTTTCGACACCCGTAAGGCCCACACTGAAGCTTTCTTT; cdr3_aa: CASSFDTRKAHTEAFF
v_call: TRBV28; cdr3_length: 15; clone_size: -; d_call: TRBD2; j_call: TRBJ2-1; cdr3_nt: TGTGCCAGCAGTCCCTTGGAGCGGGGGCGCAATGAGCAGTTCTTC; cdr3_aa: CASSPLERGRNEQFF
v_call: TRBV4-1; cdr3_length: 16; clone_size: -; d_call: -; j_call: TRBJ2-1; cdr3_nt: TGCGCCAGCAGCCAAGCTCTAGCTATCACTGTGGGTGAGCAGTTCTTC; cdr3_aa: CASSQALAITVGEQFF
v_call: TRBV2; cdr3_length: 14; clone_size: -; d_call: TRBD2; j_call: TRBJ2-5; cdr3_nt: TGTGCCAGCAGTGAGGGACTAGCGATGGAGACCCAGTACTTC; cdr3_aa: CASSEGLAMETQYF
v_call: TRBV29-1; cdr3_length: 18; clone_size: -; d_call: -; j_call: TRBJ1-5; cdr3_nt: TGCAGCGTTCTAGACAGACCGAAGGCGGGGGGAGGCAATCAGCCCCAGCATTTT; cdr3_aa: CSVLDRPKAGGGNQPQHF
v_call: TRBV5-1; cdr3_length: 15; clone_size: -; d_call: -; j_call: TRBJ2-5; cdr3_nt: TGCGCCAGCAGCTTGACCGGCCGGGGCCAAGAGACCCAGTACTTC; cdr3_aa: CASSLTGRGQETQYF
v_call: TRBV30; cdr3_length: 14; clone_size: once; d_call: TRBD1; j_call: TRBJ1-2; cdr3_nt: TGTGCCTGGAGAGGGCAGGGGGCGTACTATGGCTACACCTTC; cdr3_aa: CAWRGQGAYYGYTF
v_call: TRBV18; cdr3_length: 13; clone_size: -; d_call: -; j_call: TRBJ1-1; cdr3_nt: TGTGCCAGCTCACCTTACAGGGAAGGATGGGCTTTCTTT; cdr3_aa: CASSPYREGWAFF
v_call: TRBV5-6; cdr3_length: 14; clone_size: -; d_call: TRBD1; j_call: TRBJ1-1; cdr3_nt: TGTGCCAGCACCCCCGGGACAGGATCTTACGAAGCTTTCTTT; cdr3_aa: CASTPGTGSYEAFF
v_call: TRBV4-1; cdr3_length: 15; clone_size: -; d_call: -; j_call: TRBJ2-7; cdr3_nt: TGCGCCAGCAGCCAGACGACTTCAGGGGTGGACGAGCAGTACTTC; cdr3_aa: CASSQTTSGVDEQYF
v_call: TRBV5-6; cdr3_length: 14; clone_size: -; d_call: TRBD1; j_call: TRBJ1-2; cdr3_nt: TGTGCCAGCAGCTTGGGTACAGGGGTAATTGGCTACACCTTC; cdr3_aa: CASSLGTGVIGYTF
v_call: TRBV19; cdr3_length: 16; clone_size: -; d_call: -; j_call: TRBJ1-5; cdr3_nt: TGTGCCAGTAGTATAGGAGGGAGTATTAGCAATCAGCCCCAGCATTTT; cdr3_aa: CASSIGGSISNQPQHF
v_call: TRBV19; cdr3_length: 16; clone_size: -; d_call: TRBD1; j_call: TRBJ1-5; cdr3_nt: TGTGCCAGTAGTATAGATCCTGACAGGGGCCATCAGCCCCAGCATTTT; cdr3_aa: CASSIDPDRGHQPQHF
v_call: TRBV5-4; cdr3_length: 14; clone_size: -; d_call: -; j_call: TRBJ2-3; cdr3_nt: TGTGCCAGCAGCTTTGGAGGGGTCGCAGATACGCAGTATTTT; cdr3_aa: CASSFGGVADTQYF
v_call: TRBV27; cdr3_length: 16; clone_size: -; d_call: -; j_call: TRBJ2-7; cdr3_nt: TGTGCCAGCAGTGAGAGCGGGACAAGAGGAGAATACGAGCAGTACTTC; cdr3_aa: CASSESGTRGEYEQYF
v_call: TRBV5-4; cdr3_length: 14; clone_size: -; d_call: TRBD2; j_call: TRBJ2-7; cdr3_nt: TGTGCCAGCAGCTTGGCGGGGCTAGCGGGCGAGCAGTACTTC; cdr3_aa: CASSLAGLAGEQYF
v_call: TRBV20-1; cdr3_length: 11; clone_size: -; d_call: -; j_call: TRBJ2-7; cdr3_nt: TGCAGTGCTCGCATCCGGGACGAGCAGTACTTC; cdr3_aa: CSARIRDEQYF
v_call: TRBV5-4; cdr3_length: 15; clone_size: -; d_call: TRBD1; j_call: TRBJ1-6; cdr3_nt: TGTGCCAGCAGCTTGGAGGGACAGTCTAATTCACCCCTCCACTTT; cdr3_aa: CASSLEGQSNSPLHF
v_call: TRBV6-1; cdr3_length: 15; clone_size: -; d_call: -; j_call: TRBJ2-1; cdr3_nt: TGTGCCAGCAGTGACCCCCCTGGAGGGGGCGATGAGCAGTTCTTC; cdr3_aa: CASSDPPGGGDEQFF
v_call: TRBV4-1; cdr3_length: 17; clone_size: once; d_call: TRBD1; j_call: TRBJ1-3; cdr3_nt: TGCGCCAGCAGGGACAGGGTTAAGAGGAACTCTGGAAACACCATATATTTT; cdr3_aa: CASRDRVKRNSGNTIYF
v_call: TRBV6-1; cdr3_length: 13; clone_size: -; d_call: TRBD1; j_call: TRBJ1-2; cdr3_nt: TGTGCCAGCAGTGAACAGGGGGCTGAAGGCTACACCTTC; cdr3_aa: CASSEQGAEGYTF
v_call: TRBV4-1; cdr3_length: 17; clone_size: -; d_call: TRBD1; j_call: TRBJ1-5; cdr3_nt: TGCGCCAGCAGCCAAGATAGTGGGGGACAGGGCAATCAGCCCCAGCATTTT; cdr3_aa: CASSQDSGGQGNQPQHF
v_call: TRBV27; cdr3_length: 18; clone_size: -; d_call: -; j_call: TRBJ2-7; cdr3_nt: TGTGCCAGCAGTCCACGCCGCAGGGGCCGGCTCGTTTCCTACGAGCAGTACTTC; cdr3_aa: CASSPRRRGRLVSYEQYF
v_call: TRBV6-2/TRBV6-3; cdr3_length: 15; clone_size: -; d_call: TRBD2; j_call: TRBJ2-5; cdr3_nt: TGTGCCAGCAGTTATTCCGGTAGCGGGGAAGAGACCCAGTACTTC; cdr3_aa: CASSYSGSGEETQYF
v_call: TRBV4-1; cdr3_length: 16; clone_size: -; d_call: TRBD1; j_call: TRBJ1-6; cdr3_nt: TGCGCCAGCAGCCAATCTTGGGACAGGGGGAATTCACCCCTCCACTTT; cdr3_aa: CASSQSWDRGNSPLHF
v_call: TRBV12-3/TRBV12-4; cdr3_length: 13; clone_size: -; d_call: -; j_call: TRBJ1-2; cdr3_nt: TGTGCCAGCAGTTACGGAGGAAACTATGGCTACACCTTC; cdr3_aa: CASSYGGNYGYTF
v_call: TRBV30; cdr3_length: 15; clone_size: many; d_call: -; j_call: TRBJ1-4; cdr3_nt: TGTGCCTGGAGTGACGGCTTGGCGGGAAATGAAAAACTGTTTTTT; cdr3_aa: CAWSDGLAGNEKLFF
v_call: TRBV5-1; cdr3_length: 16; clone_size: -; d_call: TRBD1; j_call: TRBJ1-1; cdr3_nt: TGCGCCAGCAGCTCCGCGCAGGGGGCGGGGAGGGCTGAAGCTTTCTTT; cdr3_aa: CASSSAQGAGRAEAFF
v_call: TRBV7-9; cdr3_length: 13; clone_size: -; d_call: -; j_call: TRBJ1-1; cdr3_nt: TGTGCCAGCGGTGACAGGACCCACACTGAAGCTTTCTTT; cdr3_aa: CASGDRTHTEAFF
v_call: TRBV11-2; cdr3_length: 15; clone_size: once; d_call: -; j_call: TRBJ1-3; cdr3_nt: TGTGCCAGCAGCCCGCAAACAGGGAAAGGAAACACCATATATTTT; cdr3_aa: CASSPQTGKGNTIYF
v_call: TRBV5-1; cdr3_length: 14; clone_size: -; d_call: -; j_call: TRBJ2-1; cdr3_nt: TGCGCCAGCAGCCTCCTCCCGGGGAACAATGAGCAGTTCTTC; cdr3_aa: CASSLLPGNNEQFF
v_call: TRBV25-1; cdr3_length: 14; clone_size: -; d_call: -; j_call: TRBJ1-3; cdr3_nt: TGTGCCAGCAGTGAATGGGGGGATACGAACACCATATATTTT; cdr3_aa: CASSEWGDTNTIYF
v_call: TRBV3-1/TRBV3-2; cdr3_length: 18; clone_size: once; d_call: -; j_call: TRBJ2-6; cdr3_nt: TGTGCCAGCAGCCAAGACCGGAGGCGTCTCTCTGGGGCCAACGTCCTGACTTTC; cdr3_aa: CASSQDRRRLSGANVLTF
v_call: TRBV30; cdr3_length: 13; clone_size: -; d_call: -; j_call: TRBJ2-1; cdr3_nt: TGTGCCTGGAGTGTAGAGATAACCGGTGAGCAGTTCTTC; cdr3_aa: CAWSVEITGEQFF
v_call: TRBV12-5; cdr3_length: 16; clone_size: -; d_call: -; j_call: TRBJ1-5; cdr3_nt: TGTGCTAGTGGTTCAGACCCCCCGGGGAGCAATCAGCCCCAGCATTTT; cdr3_aa: CASGSDPPGSNQPQHF
v_call: TRBV6-5; cdr3_length: 13; clone_size: -; d_call: -; j_call: TRBJ2-3; cdr3_nt: TGTGCCAGCTTTGTCAGGGGCACAGATACGCAGTATTTT; cdr3_aa: CASFVRGTDTQYF
v_call: TRBV6-6; cdr3_length: 20; clone_size: -; d_call: TRBD1; j_call: TRBJ1-3; cdr3_nt: TGTGCCAGCAGCCTATCCGGACAGGGTGTTCGCCCGTCGGGGGGAAACACCATATATTTT; cdr3_aa: CASSLSGQGVRPSGGNTIYF
v_call: TRBV30; cdr3_length: 13; clone_size: -; d_call: -; j_call: TRBJ1-1; cdr3_nt: TGTGCCTGGAGTGGGGTAGCGGGCGACCAAGCTTTCTTT; cdr3_aa: CAWSGVAGDQAFF
v_call: TRBV4-3; cdr3_length: 18; clone_size: -; d_call: -; j_call: TRBJ1-1; cdr3_nt: TGCGCCAGCAGGCTAAGGGCCCGGGACACCTACATGAACACTGAAGCTTTCTTT; cdr3_aa: CASRLRARDTYMNTEAFF
v_call: TRBV27; cdr3_length: 15; clone_size: -; d_call: -; j_call: TRBJ1-4; cdr3_nt: TGTGCCAGCAGTTTAACTACAGGCTTTGGGGAAAAACTGTTTTTT; cdr3_aa: CASSLTTGFGEKLFF
v_call: TRBV19; cdr3_length: 12; clone_size: -; d_call: -; j_call: TRBJ1-1; cdr3_nt: TGTGCCAGTACTAGGGGGAACACTGAAGCTTTCTTT; cdr3_aa: CASTRGNTEAFF
v_call: TRBV5-1; cdr3_length: 15; clone_size: -; d_call: TRBD1; j_call: TRBJ2-3; cdr3_nt: TGCGCCAGCACCAAACTACAGGGGGGCCCAGATACGCAGTATTTT; cdr3_aa: CASTKLQGGPDTQYF
v_call: TRBV12-3/TRBV12-4; cdr3_length: 13; clone_size: -; d_call: -; j_call: TRBJ1-2; cdr3_nt: TGTGCCAGCAGTTTTCCGGGACAAAATGGCTACACCTTC; cdr3_aa: CASSFPGQNGYTF
v_call: TRBV19; cdr3_length: 15; clone_size: once; d_call: TRBD1; j_call: TRBJ1-4; cdr3_nt: TGTGCCAGTAGTATTTTCACGCCACAGGGGGAAAAACTGTTTTTT; cdr3_aa: CASSIFTPQGEKLFF
v_call: TRBV10-3; cdr3_length: 15; clone_size: -; d_call: TRBD1; j_call: TRBJ1-5; cdr3_nt: TGTGCCATCAGCCAGGGGGGAAATAGCAATCAGCCCCAGCATTTT; cdr3_aa: CAISQGGNSNQPQHF
v_call: TRBV11-2; cdr3_length: 15; clone_size: -; d_call: TRBD1; j_call: TRBJ1-2; cdr3_nt: TGTGCCAGCAGCTTCCTATCGACAGGGCTTAAAGGCTACACCTTC; cdr3_aa: CASSFLSTGLKGYTF
v_call: TRBV11-2; cdr3_length: 15; clone_size: -; d_call: -; j_call: TRBJ1-1; cdr3_nt: TGTGCCAGCAGCATATGGGAGGGTGGGGACACTGAAGCTTTCTTT; cdr3_aa: CASSIWEGGDTEAFF
v_call: TRBV11-3; cdr3_length: 16; clone_size: -; d_call: -; j_call: TRBJ1-3; cdr3_nt: TGTGCCAGCAGCTTAGCCCCCTCAGGGGCTGGAAACACCATATATTTT; cdr3_aa: CASSLAPSGAGNTIYF
v_call: TRBV19; cdr3_length: 15; clone_size: once; d_call: TRBD1; j_call: TRBJ2-2; cdr3_nt: TGTGCCAGTAGTATGACAGGGGGCTCTACCGGGGAGCTGTTTTTT; cdr3_aa: CASSMTGGSTGELFF
v_call: TRBV5-1; cdr3_length: 16; clone_size: -; d_call: -; j_call: TRBJ1-1; cdr3_nt: TGCGCCAGCAGCTTTGCGACGGGGGGTGGTGGCACTGAAGCTTTCTTT; cdr3_aa: CASSFATGGGGTEAFF
v_call: TRBV12-3/TRBV12-4; cdr3_length: 13; clone_size: -; d_call: TRBD1; j_call: TRBJ2-5; cdr3_nt: TGTGCCAGCAGAAAGACAGGGTTAGAGACCCAGTACTTC; cdr3_aa: CASRKTGLETQYF
v_call: TRBV9; cdr3_length: 15; clone_size: -; d_call: TRBD1; j_call: TRBJ1-3; cdr3_nt: TGTGCCAGCAGCGTGTCAGGGGGCGAAGGAAACACCATATATTTT; cdr3_aa: CASSVSGGEGNTIYF
v_call: TRBV3-1/TRBV3-2; cdr3_length: 18; clone_size: -; d_call: -; j_call: TRBJ1-1; cdr3_nt: TGTGCCAGCAGCCAAGATCGGGACATCCCCACAATGAACACTGAAGCTTTCTTT; cdr3_aa: CASSQDRDIPTMNTEAFF
v_call: TRBV27; cdr3_length: 12; clone_size: -; d_call: -; j_call: TRBJ1-6; cdr3_nt: TGTGCCAGCAGGAGGGGGTACTCACCCCTCCACTTT; cdr3_aa: CASRRGYSPLHF
v_call: TRBV5-6; cdr3_length: 15; clone_size: -; d_call: -; j_call: TRBJ2-7; cdr3_nt: TGTGCCAGCAGCGCGGTGGACAGTCTCTCCTACGAGCAGTACTTC; cdr3_aa: CASSAVDSLSYEQYF
v_call: TRBV4-2; cdr3_length: 16; clone_size: -; d_call: TRBD1; j_call: TRBJ2-2; cdr3_nt: TGTGCCAGCAGAAACGACAGGGTCGGTTTCGCCGGGGAGCTGTTTTTT; cdr3_aa: CASRNDRVGFAGELFF
v_call: TRBV30; cdr3_length: 13; clone_size: few; d_call: -; j_call: TRBJ1-2; cdr3_nt: TGTGCCTGGAGTGTACTTACAGACTATGGCTACACCTTC; cdr3_aa: CAWSVLTDYGYTF